This TCR beta chain originates from a study of cytomegalovirus exposure and HLA in healthy donors. In the PCR, 60 Vbeta and 13 Jbeta primers were used. Original methodology: As a later analysis found, there were 78 million or so unique TCR beta chains, of which roughly 11 million were shared. Assay: immunoSEQ multiplex PCR; the TCRdb copy retains only in-frame clones and omits some. From that table come the V and J calls and clone size; the DNA was used to work out D and trimming. This table holds about 98,000 clones, about 83% found once. To note about this clone: Its antigen is unidentified.

Study findings and constraints: The authors reported that TCR beta sequences could predict HLA-A and HLA-B alleles. These predictions were accurate for most subjects in the first cohort.

Germline loops: CDR1 MNHNS, CDR2 SASEGT. The CDR3 spans 15 residues. Deletions cut 2 bases from V and 5 bases from J, with 16 bases between. Sequencing was performed on PBMCs. The rearrangement joins TRBV6-1 to TRBJ2-7; D gene uncertain. The TCR comes from a man aged 55 to 70 in good health and CMV-seropositive. Here the CDR3 DNA reads TGTGCCAGCAGTGAATGGGCGTCCTCTCCTGACGAGCAGTACTTC. Translating gives CASSEWASSPDEQYF.